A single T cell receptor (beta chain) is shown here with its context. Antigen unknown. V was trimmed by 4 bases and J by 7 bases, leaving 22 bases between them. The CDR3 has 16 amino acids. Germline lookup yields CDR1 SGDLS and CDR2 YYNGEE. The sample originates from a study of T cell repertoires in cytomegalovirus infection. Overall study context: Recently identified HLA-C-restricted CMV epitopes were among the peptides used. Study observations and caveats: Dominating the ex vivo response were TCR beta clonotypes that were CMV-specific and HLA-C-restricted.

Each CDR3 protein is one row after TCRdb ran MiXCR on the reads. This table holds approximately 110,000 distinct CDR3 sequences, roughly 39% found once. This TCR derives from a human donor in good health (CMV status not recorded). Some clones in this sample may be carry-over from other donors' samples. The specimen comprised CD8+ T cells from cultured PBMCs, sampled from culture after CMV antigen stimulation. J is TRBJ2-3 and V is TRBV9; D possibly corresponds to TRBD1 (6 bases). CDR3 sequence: CASSTLSGDPFNTQYF. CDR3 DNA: TGTGCCAGCAGCACACTTTCAGGGGACCCTTTTAATACGCAGTATTTT.